This passage covers 29 T cell receptor beta chains from one sample sequenced in a study of blood T cell repertoires in COVID-19. Some clones are missing from TCRdb's copy, which holds only in-frame ones; the method was immunoSEQ multiplex PCR. Seen here are around 370,000 clones, roughly 86% observed once, and the top ten hold roughly 6.6%. The sequencing input was peripheral blood. The receptors were gathered from a woman in her 70s with COVID-19, enrolled during active disease.

The chain employs TRBV21-1 and TRBJ1-4; TRBD1 is taken as the D call from the table, unchecked against the DNA. TRBV21-1 is a documented pseudogene. The CDR3 runs to 17 residues. In DNA form, the CDR3 reads TGTGCCAGCAGCAAAGGGGCTCAACAGGGTAGGGCTGAAAAACTGTTTTTT. It yields the protein CASSKGAQQGRAEKLFF.

This clone has at least ten counts. The CDR3 bases are TGTGCCTGGAGTGATTACTCGACAGGGAATTCACCCCTCCACTTT. It specifies CAWSDYSTGNSPLHF. V usage is TRBV30 and J usage is TRBJ1-6, with 7 bases aligning to TRBD1. The trim removed 1 base at V and 7 bases at J, leaving 7 bases unmatched. This CDR3 is 15 amino acids long. CDR1 GTSNPN and CDR2 SVGIG come from the germline V gene (reference sequence). Filled out from reference TRBV30 and TRBJ1-6, the complete variable domain reads SQTIHQWPATLVQPVGSPLSLECTVEGTSNPNLYWYRQAAGRGLQLLFYSVGIGQISSEVPQNLSASRPQDRQFILSSKKLLLSDSGFYLCAWSDYSTGNSPLHFGNGTRLTVT.

This chain connects TRBV6-5 to TRBJ2-2; a weak D match, TRBD2 (6 bases). V was trimmed by 2 bases and J by 2 bases, leaving 12 bases between them. The CDR3 contains 16 residues. In germline, CDR1 is MNHEY, CDR2 SVGAGI. The CDR3 protein is CASSYVGGFNTGELFF. Written as DNA, the CDR3 is TGTGCCAGCAGTTACGTCGGGGGATTTAACACCGGGGAGCTGTTTTTT.

This clone appeared once. The rearrangement links TRBV4-3 to TRBJ2-3; D perhaps matches TRBD1 (6 bases). Germline V CDR1 and CDR2: LGHNA, YSLEER. This CDR3 has 15 residues. V was clipped by 4 bases and J by 0 bases, with 11 bases between them. This CDR3 reads CASSRNTGSTDTQYF. The CDR3 region has the DNA TGCGCCAGCAGCCGTAATACAGGGAGCACAGATACGCAGTATTTT.

V gene TRBV24-1 combines with J gene TRBJ1-2; 7 bases are a match to TRBD1. The CDR3 has 15 amino acids. The V gene's germline CDR1 is KGHDR and CDR2 SFDVKD. Trimming removed 4 bases from V and 5 bases from J; junction bases left unmatched: 9. The CDR3, as DNA: TGTGCCACCAGTGAACTGACAGGGTCAGGGTATGGCTACACCTTC. Residues: CATSELTGSGYGYTF.

The chain has TRBV10-3 and TRBJ1-1, with D possibly matching TRBD1 (5 bases). Germline V lookup: CDR1 ENHRY, CDR2 SYGVKD. The V and J ends lost 0 bases and 7 bases respectively, with 6 bases between them. This CDR3 region has 12 residues. For the CDR3, the DNA is TGTGCCATCAGTGAGTCAAGGGGTGAAGCTTTCTTT. Translated, it gives CAISESRGEAFF.

CDR3 loop: CASSLQGGSTGELFF. DNA of the CDR3: TGCGCCAGCAGCTTACAGGGTGGGAGCACCGGGGAGCTGTTTTTT. The chain couples TRBV5-1 to TRBJ2-2, with D perhaps matching TRBD1 (6 bases). This CDR3 spans 15 amino acids. Germline loops: CDR1 SGHRS, CDR2 YFSETQ. V was shortened by 2 bases and J by 4 bases, with 12 bases between the two germline ends.

This rearrangement joins TRBV2 to TRBJ1-2; D is unresolved. Trimming removed 2 bases from V and 8 bases from J, with 9 bases in between. This CDR3 has 12 amino acids. Germline CDR1 is SNHLY and CDR2 is FYNNEI. The CDR3 nucleotides are TGTGCCAGCAGTGAATTGGGCAGCGGCTACACCTTC. It is translated as CASSELGSGYTF.

V gene TRBV4-2 combines with J gene TRBJ2-3, with D unclear. Germline V gene lookup returns CDR1 LGHNA and CDR2 YNFKEQ. This CDR3 comprises 15 residues. Trimming removed 2 bases from V and 2 bases from J, with 11 bases in between. CDR3 coding DNA: TGTGCCAGCAGCCAATACGGAGAATTCACAGATACGCAGTATTTT. This gives the protein CASSQYGEFTDTQYF.

This rearrangement joins TRBV6-5 to TRBJ1-1; 7 bases are shared with TRBD1. Trimming cost V 4 bases and J 1 base; bases outside gene matches: 6. This CDR3 contains 15 residues. CDR1 and CDR2 (germline): MNHEY, SVGAGI. The chain's CDR3 is CASSLNRGGNTEAFF. CDR3 bases: TGTGCCAGCAGTTTAAACAGGGGAGGGAACACTGAAGCTTTCTTT.

The chain uses TRBV5-1 and TRBJ1-2; tentatively, D is TRBD1 (5 bases). The germline V and J ends were trimmed by 1 base and 6 bases, with 10 bases remaining between them. The CDR3 totals 13 residues. Germline-derived CDR1 and CDR2 are SGHRS and YFSETQ. CDR3 bases: TGCGCCAGCAGCTTGACAGGATCGGATGGCTACACCTTC. Translated: CASSLTGSDGYTF.

The V call is TRBV30, the J call TRBJ1-1; possibly TRBD1 for D (5 bases). This CDR3 is 15 amino acids long. Trimming pared 0 bases from V and 5 bases from J, leaving 16 bases between. Germline V lookup: CDR1 GTSNPN, CDR2 SVGIG (reference sequence). CDR3 protein: CAWSVSTVGRTEAFF. The CDR3 DNA sequence: TGTGCCTGGAGTGTCTCGACAGTCGGGAGGACTGAAGCTTTCTTT.

This chain links TRBV29-1 with TRBJ2-1; possible D gene TRBD2, 7 bases. Per germline, CDR1 SQVTM and CDR2 ANQGSEA. The ends were cut back, 7 bases at V and 8 bases at J, with 21 bases in the middle. This CDR3 contains 14 residues. DNA of the CDR3: TGCAGCGACGCTGGGGGGGCGCTGGTCGATGAGCAGTTCTTC. This sequence encodes CSDAGGALVDEQFF.

This clone occurred a few times. The gene calls are TRBV7-9 and TRBJ2-7; possible D gene TRBD1, 5 bases. Germline V gives CDR1 SEHNR, CDR2 FQNEAQ (reference sequence). With 5 bases removed from V and 2 bases from J, the gap between germline ends came to 16 bases. The CDR3 has 15 amino acids. This CDR3 is CASSRDGAGTYEQYF. The CDR3 DNA reads as TGTGCCAGCAGCAGGGATGGGGCAGGGACCTACGAGCAGTACTTC.

This clone has just one count. The V call is TRBV28, the J call TRBJ1-1; no definite D call. Germline assignment: CDR1 MDHEN and CDR2 SYDVKM. The CDR3 consists of 11 residues. Trimming stripped 5 bases from V and 7 bases from J, with 8 bases between. The CDR3 protein is CASSIGSEAFF. The DNA of the CDR3 is TGTGCCAGCAGTATAGGGAGTGAAGCTTTCTTT.

This clone was counted a single time. CDR3 residues: CASSIYEGGTGELFF. DNA for the CDR3: TGTGCCAGTAGTATTTACGAGGGAGGCACCGGGGAGCTGTTTTTT. The V and J genes are TRBV19 and TRBJ2-2; maybe TRBD2 (6 bases). Trimming stripped 3 bases from V and 4 bases from J, with 12 bases between. This CDR3 region has 15 residues. Germline V gene lookup returns CDR1 LNHDA and CDR2 SQIVND (reference sequence).

The rearrangement links TRBV7-8 to TRBJ2-1, with 8 bases aligning to TRBD2. V shed 5 bases, J shed 4 bases, and the junction held 7 bases outside the gene matches. This CDR3 contains 15 residues. Per germline, CDR1 SGHVS and CDR2 FQNEAQ. The CDR3 spells CASSRTGGGYNEQFF. The DNA of the CDR3 is TGTGCCAGCAGCCGTACCGGGGGGGGGTACAATGAGCAGTTCTTC.

Here the CDR3 reads CASSQGDRSNTEAFF. CDR3 in DNA: TGTGCCAGCAGCCAAGGGGACAGGTCGAACACTGAAGCTTTCTTT. This rearrangement joins TRBV3-1 (or the pseudogene TRBV3-2) to TRBJ1-1, with 8 bases lining up with TRBD1. Germline lookup yields CDR1 LGHDT and CDR2 YNNKEL (reference sequence). The CDR3 is 15 amino acids. V lost 1 base to trimming and J lost 1 base; unmatched junction nucleotides: 2.

This clone came up once. The chain links TRBV6-5 to TRBJ2-7, with 8 bases identical to TRBD1. The J segment lost 4 bases and the V segment lost 6 bases, leaving 8 bases of the junction unmatched. The germline V gene encodes CDR1 MNHEY and CDR2 SVGAGI. The CDR3 spans 14 residues. CDR3 residues: CASSLGTGGYEQYF. The DNA of the CDR3 is TGTGCCAGCAGCCTCGGGACAGGAGGGTACGAGCAGTACTTC.

The chain combines TRBV12-3 or TRBV12-4 with TRBJ1-1; D possibly corresponds to TRBD1 (5 bases). The CDR3 consists of 12 residues. Trimming took off 3 bases at V and 8 bases at J, with 10 bases between the two ends. CDR3 coding DNA: TGTGCCAGCAGTTTCCTCCGACAGGAAGCTTTCTTT. This sequence encodes CASSFLRQEAFF.

The chain couples TRBV3-1 (or the pseudogene TRBV3-2) to TRBJ2-5; D might be TRBD2 (5 bases). This CDR3 is built from 15 residues. Per germline, CDR1 LGHDT and CDR2 YNNKEL (reference sequence). V was shortened by 3 bases and J by 1 base, with 12 bases between the two germline ends. In nucleotides, the CDR3 is TGTGCCAGCAGCCACGGTGGGCGGGCCCAAGAGACCCAGTACTTC. Its translation: CASSHGGRAQETQYF.

This chain uses TRBV14 with TRBJ2-1; 7 positions match TRBD2. CDR1 and CDR2 (germline): SGHDN, FVKESK. This CDR3 region has 16 residues. V lost 3 bases, J lost 0 bases, and 5 bases stayed unmatched. The CDR3 DNA reads as TGTGCCAGCAGCCACTCCCGGGACTACTCCTACAATGAGCAGTTCTTC. Amino acids: CASSHSRDYSYNEQFF. Full variable domain (outside the CDR3, taken from reference TRBV14 and TRBJ2-1): EAGVTQFPSHSVIEKGQTVTLRCDPISGHDNLYWYRRVMGKEIKFLLHFVKESKQDESGMPNNRFLAERTGGTYSTLKVQPAELEDSGVYFCASSHSRDYSYNEQFFGPGTRLTVL.

The CDR3 coding sequence is TGCGCCAGCAGCCGAGAACGGAGGGACTATGGCTACACCTTC. Protein sequence: CASSRERRDYGYTF. V and J are TRBV4-1 and TRBJ1-2; D gene ambiguous. Per the germline V gene, CDR1 is MGHRA and CDR2 is YSYEKL. Trimming cost V 4 bases and J 3 bases, with 12 bases left between them. This CDR3 region has 14 residues.

This clone showed up just once. The J gene is TRBJ2-1, the V gene TRBV7-2; D gene unclear. V was shortened by 5 bases and J by 14 bases, with 10 bases between the two germline ends. This CDR3 region has 10 residues. In germline, CDR1 is SGHTA, CDR2 FQGNSA. CDR3 sequence: CASSAYPKFF. The CDR3 region has the DNA TGTGCCAGCAGCGCCTACCCAAAGTTCTTC.

The chain joins TRBV6-1 to TRBJ2-2, with a weak D call TRBD1 (5 bases). V was trimmed by 8 bases and J by 4 bases, leaving 11 bases between them. Germline V gene sequence: CDR1 MNHNS, CDR2 SASEGT. The CDR3 consists of 13 residues. DNA of the CDR3: TGTGCCAGCGTAGGGGCCCGCACCGGGGAGCTGTTTTTT. It yields the protein CASVGARTGELFF.

This clone was seen once. The gene calls are TRBV28 and TRBJ2-7; D remains unclear. Trimming removed 7 bases from V and 6 bases from J, with 7 bases in between. The length of the CDR3 is 10 residues. CDR1 MDHEN and CDR2 SYDVKM come from the germline V gene. The CDR3 region is CASMGREQYF. In nucleotides, the CDR3 is TGTGCCAGCATGGGCCGCGAGCAGTACTTC.

V is TRBV2 and J is TRBJ1-1, with D possibly TRBD1 on 6 matching bases. CDR1 is SNHLY and CDR2 is FYNNEI in the germline V gene. The V and J ends lost 8 bases and 4 bases respectively, with 17 bases between them. The CDR3 totals 14 residues. The CDR3 loop reads CASGKDSAATEAFF. The DNA for the CDR3 is TGTGCCAGCGGGAAGGACAGCGCTGCCACTGAAGCTTTCTTT.

V gene TRBV30 combines with J gene TRBJ1-1, with TRBD1 as a possible D gene (6 bases). The V gene lost 7 bases and the J gene lost 1 base, with 10 bases spanning the gap. Germline values: CDR1 GTSNPN, CDR2 SVGIG (reference sequence). This CDR3 has 12 amino acids. The CDR3 DNA reads as TGTGCCTACAGGGATGGGAACACTGAAGCTTTCTTT. Amino acids: CAYRDGNTEAFF.

This chain connects TRBV4-1 to TRBJ1-1; the match to TRBD1 covers 8 bases. The CDR3 is made up of 13 amino acids. The trim removed 2 bases at V and 11 bases at J, leaving 7 bases unmatched. Germline assignment: CDR1 MGHRA and CDR2 YSYEKL. CDR3 coding DNA: TGCGCCAGCAGCCAAACGACAGGGGTGGGCGCTTTCTTT. This sequence encodes CASSQTTGVGAFF.